This T cell receptor beta chain appears in the sequencing data of a study of PD-1 blockade in classical Hodgkin lymphoma (dated by TCRdb to the early 2020s). About the full investigation: Nivolumab dosing was 3 mg/kg intravenously every 2 weeks, continuing until either disease progression or unacceptable toxicity. To define a peripheral blood immune signature of response to PD-1 blockade in classical Hodgkin lymphoma, the study combined TCR beta sequencing with CyTOF.

Findings and caveats that apply to the study as a whole: Lower diversity was observed in patients in whom nivolumab was started less than 1 year after ASCT, and these patients were excluded from later analyses so that confounding by immune reconstitution would be avoided. Among trial patients, those achieving complete response had baseline diversity similar to that of newly diagnosed patients, while diversity was significantly lower in partial responders and progressors. Newly diagnosed patients were reported to have lower baseline TCR diversity than healthy donors, and relapsed/refractory patients were reported to have lower baseline TCR diversity still. The study was limited to a single clinical trial cohort, and causes of repertoire differences, possibly disease activity or prior therapy, remained undefined. A significant rise by C4D1 was seen in CD4+ but not CD8+ TCR diversity (p=0.0027 vs p=0.16), with the rise being most apparent in complete responders (p=0.02).

Genomic DNA was extracted with the Qiagen DNeasy kit from unsorted PBMCs and from negatively selected CD4+ and CD8+ fractions. Amplification of TCR beta CDR3 regions was done by immunoSEQ multiplex PCR with primers that anneal to V and J segments. A synthetic immune receptor repertoire was used to minimize amplification bias, and remaining bias was computationally removed after sequencing. Concerning the study's data processing: Repertoire diversity was quantified as the Shannon entropy index using custom Python scripts. Unsorted, CD4+ and CD8+ repertoires were analyzed separately, except in combined analyses where CD4+ and CD8+ sequences were merged in silico. A clone was considered expanded if an increase in frequency of at least 2-fold after treatment relative to C1D1 was found, and a pseudocount of 0.5 was applied to clones undetected at baseline. Singleton clones were defined as clones with 0 or 1 copy at C1D1, and non-singleton clones were defined as clones with 2 or more copies. Clones expanded in unsorted samples were annotated as CD4+, CD8+ or unknown by matching protein sequences in sorted samples from the same patient. Diversity changes from C1D1 to C4D1 were tested in paired samples using Wilcoxon tests. TCRdb's version of the immuneACCESS table is confined to in-frame rearrangements and falls short of the full clone set. An unresolved V gene accounts for under half of the shortfall where checked; the remainder is of unknown origin. From that table come the V and J calls and clone size; the DNA was used to work out D and trimming. For this sample there are some 46,000 clones; 60% to 85% appear just once. The top ten clonotypes cover about 20% of the sample.

The time point label, read with the paper, signifies: cycle 2 day 1 (C2D1) of nivolumab. Every trial patient had relapsed after autologous stem cell transplantation, and cohorts A, B and C differed in prior brentuximab vedotin exposure. A total of more than 55 patients with relapsed/refractory classical Hodgkin lymphoma made up the trial cohort, and each patient's best overall response was complete response, partial response or progressive disease. Trial patients were treated with single-agent nivolumab in the multi-cohort phase II CheckMate 205 trial. An independent review committee assessed best overall response using the 2007 International Working Group response criteria. Trial PBMCs were collected just before the start of nivolumab (C1D1) and during therapy at cycle 2 day 1 and cycle 4 day 1. Peripheral blood was collected in 8 mL Vacutainer Cell Preparation Tubes, from which PBMCs were isolated by centrifugation and then cryopreserved.

From its cysteine to its phenylalanine, the CDR3 spans 14 amino acids. The read is trimmed to its CDR3 DNA, 42 bases read in frame from base 1. Regarding this clone: The target of this receptor is not known. Only one base separates this from a far larger clonotype, so it likely reflects a read error.

Recombination connected TRBV5-2 to TRBJ1-2. TRBV5-2 is flagged as a pseudogene. This TCR came from a human donor with classical Hodgkin lymphoma. Sequencing was performed on peripheral blood mononuclear cells (PBMCs), taken before the second cycle of nivolumab. This receptor has the CDR3 CASSQDGGTYGYTF. Here is the DNA: TGTGCCAGCAGCCAAGACGGGGGGACCTATGGCTACACCTTC.